One and the same sample provided the 22 T cell receptor beta chains below, sequenced in a study of T cell repertoires in cytomegalovirus infection (dated by TCRdb to 2018 to 2020). TCRdb records Illumina HiSeq 1500 as the sequencer. Using fastp at Q25 and MiXCR, TCRdb reprocessed the public reads and kept productive beta chains. CDR3 protein sequences are deduplicated, and each keeps its most common genes and DNA. The sample contains over 150,000 distinct CDR3 sequences, about a sixth of them found a single time. Approximately 25% of the sample belongs to the ten largest clones. Sample: CD8+ T cells from PBMCs. Source of these receptors: a human donor in good health (CMV status not recorded). Some clones in this sample may be carry-over from other donors' samples.

V gene TRBV7-8 combines with J gene TRBJ2-7, with no clear D. Germline lookup yields CDR1 SGHVS and CDR2 FQNEAQ. The CDR3 spans 14 residues. The ends were cut back, 1 base at V and 2 bases at J, with 9 bases in the middle. The CDR3 loop is CASSLETATYEQYF. The DNA for the CDR3 is TGTGCCAGCAGCTTAGAGACGGCTACCTACGAGCAGTACTTC.

This clonotype was seen more than once but under ten times. J is TRBJ2-5 and V is TRBV28; D is unclear. The CDR3 spans 14 residues. The V end was cut by 1 base, the J end by 2 bases, with 8 bases between. Germline V gene lookup returns CDR1 MDHEN and CDR2 SYDVKM. Written as DNA, the CDR3 is TGTGCCAGCAGTTTATTATCGGGTCAAGAGACCCAGTACTTC. Protein sequence: CASSLLSGQETQYF.

This clonotype was recorded a few times. The gene calls are TRBV27 and TRBJ2-1, with D possibly being TRBD2 (5 bases). The CDR3 has 16 amino acids. The germline V gene has CDR1 MNHEY and CDR2 SMNVEV (reference sequence). V lost 2 bases to trimming and J lost 3 bases, with 14 bases between them. The CDR3 bases are TGTGCCAGCAGTTTAAAGCGACTACCCGGCTACAATGAGCAGTTCTTC. Its translation is CASSLKRLPGYNEQFF.

Ten or more counts support this clonotype. The chain couples TRBV4-1 to TRBJ1-1; D is ambiguous. This CDR3 contains 14 residues. The germline V and J ends were trimmed by 0 bases and 4 bases, with 9 bases remaining between them. The germline CDR1 and CDR2 sequences are MGHRA and YSYEKL. DNA for the CDR3: TGCGCCAGCAGCCAAGATTGGGGTGGCACTGAAGCTTTCTTT. Its translation: CASSQDWGGTEAFF.

The V call is TRBV12-3 or TRBV12-4, the J call TRBJ2-1; the match to TRBD1 covers 9 bases. The trim removed 8 bases at V and 9 bases at J, leaving 8 bases unmatched. The CDR3 loop spans 13 amino acids. CDR3 DNA: TGTGCCAGCGGGACAGGGCTCAAGGGTGAGCAGTTCTTC. It codes for CASGTGLKGEQFF.

The rearrangement uses TRBV6-2 or TRBV6-3 and TRBJ2-3; possible D gene TRBD2, 6 bases. Trimming took 0 bases from V and 2 from J, leaving 12 bases between them. There are 16 residues in the CDR3. Germline CDR1 and CDR2: MNHEY and SVGEGT. CDR3: CASSYSGGHLTDTQYF. DNA of the CDR3: TGTGCCAGCAGTTACTCCGGAGGGCACCTCACAGATACGCAGTATTTT.

This clonotype was observed a single time. This chain connects TRBV5-4 to TRBJ2-5; 9 nucleotides align to TRBD2. Germline V CDR1 and CDR2: SGHNT, YYREEE (reference sequence). CDR3 length: 16 amino acids. The V and J ends lost 0 bases and 5 bases, in that order; junction bases with no gene match: 8. CDR3 loop: CASSLVGGGAVETQYF. The CDR3 DNA reads as TGTGCCAGCAGCTTGGTAGGCGGGGGGGCCGTTGAGACCCAGTACTTC.

In its sample, this clonotype was seen a few times. The chain links TRBV5-5 to TRBJ2-1, with 7 nucleotides matching TRBD1. Germline loops: CDR1 SGHKS, CDR2 YYEKEE (reference sequence). V lost 7 bases to trimming and J lost 0 bases; unmatched junction nucleotides: 7. The CDR3 covers 15 residues. CDR3 bases: TGTGCCAGCTACACATCAGGGGGCTCCTACAATGAGCAGTTCTTC. Translated, it gives CASYTSGGSYNEQFF.

The chain links TRBV6-2 or TRBV6-3 to TRBJ2-5, with D perhaps TRBD2 (5 bases). Germline values: CDR1 MNHEY, CDR2 SVGEGT. V shed 2 bases and J shed 0 bases, with 7 bases lying between them. This CDR3 has 14 residues. The CDR3 nucleotides are TGTGCCAGCAGTTACGTAGCGAACCAAGAGACCCAGTACTTC. It is translated as CASSYVANQETQYF.

The rearrangement joins TRBV5-6 to TRBJ2-7; possibly TRBD1 for D (6 bases). Germline assignment: CDR1 SGHDT and CDR2 YYEEEE. V lost 3 bases and J 3 bases, leaving 16 bases between the germline ends. This CDR3 spans 15 amino acids. The CDR3 bases are TGTGCCAGCAGCTGGGAAGTTACAGGGAGCTACGAGCAGTACTTC. It encodes CASSWEVTGSYEQYF.

This clonotype was seen ten or more times. The chain employs TRBV7-2 and TRBJ2-7, with D maybe TRBD2 (5 bases). In germline, CDR1 is SGHTA, CDR2 FQGNSA. The CDR3 has 14 amino acids. Deletions cut 5 bases from V and 4 bases from J, with 15 bases between. The CDR3 reads CASSPLTRRYEQYF. CDR3 DNA: TGTGCCAGCAGCCCACTAACGCGGAGGTACGAGCAGTACTTC.

This chain joins TRBV6-2 or TRBV6-3 and TRBJ2-4; a weak D match, TRBD1 (6 bases). CDR3 length: 13 amino acids. Trimming stripped 6 bases from V and 6 bases from J, with 12 bases between. Germline values: CDR1 MNHEY, CDR2 SVGEGT. The CDR3 is CASRGALVNIQYF. DNA for the CDR3: TGTGCCAGCAGGGGGGCCTTGGTAAACATTCAGTACTTC.

This sequence joins TRBV5-6 and TRBJ2-3; D uncertain. The V gene lost 0 bases and the J gene lost 5 bases, with 4 bases spanning the gap. Per germline, CDR1 SGHDT and CDR2 YYEEEE. This CDR3 is 12 amino acids long. CDR3 sequence: CASSLGVDTQYF. As DNA, the CDR3 is TGTGCCAGCAGCTTGGGGGTAGATACGCAGTATTTT.

This clonotype has just a few counts. The chain carries TRBV4-1 and TRBJ1-1; tentatively, D is TRBD1 (6 bases). This CDR3 region has 14 residues. V dropped 3 bases and J dropped 3 bases, with 11 bases sitting between them. CDR1 is MGHRA, CDR2 YSYEKL, per germline. The CDR3 bases are TGCGCCAGCAGCCACAACAGGGCATACACTGAAGCTTTCTTT. Its protein product is CASSHNRAYTEAFF.

The CDR3 DNA reads TGTGCCAGCAGTGAAACAGGGCTGAACACTGAAGCTTTCTTT. Translation gives CASSETGLNTEAFF. V gene TRBV2 combines with J gene TRBJ1-1; TRBD1 is a possible D gene (6 bases). Germline-derived CDR1 and CDR2 are SNHLY and FYNNEI. Trimming removed 2 bases from V and 0 bases from J, with 7 bases in between. CDR3 length: 14 amino acids.

There are a few counts of this clonotype. The chain uses TRBV7-9 and TRBJ1-1; D ambiguous. CDR3 length: 12 residues. CDR1 and CDR2 (germline): SEHNR, FQNEAQ (reference sequence). V lost 2 bases and J lost 3, with 4 bases in between. CDR3 DNA: TGTGCCAGCAGCTTAACGGACACTGAAGCTTTCTTT. Protein product: CASSLTDTEAFF.

This rearrangement joins TRBV12-5 to TRBJ2-7; 12 bases agree with TRBD2. Looked up from germline, CDR1 is LGHNT and CDR2 is FRNRAP. This CDR3 is built from 15 residues. V was clipped by 7 bases and J by 4 bases; unmatched bases: 8. The CDR3 DNA is TGTGCTAGTGTCCAAGGACTAGCGGGGAAGTACGAGCAGTACTTC. Its translation: CASVQGLAGKYEQYF.

This clonotype was detected a few times. The chain has TRBV7-2 and TRBJ1-5, with D maybe TRBD1 (6 bases). Germline CDR1 reads SGHTA; CDR2 reads FQGNSA. The CDR3 runs 16 residues. V was cut by 3 bases and J by 0 bases, with 12 bases left in between. Written as DNA, the CDR3 is TGTGCCAGCAGCTTGGGGGCACACTATAGCAATCAGCCCCAGCATTTT. Translated, it gives CASSLGAHYSNQPQHF.

The chain has TRBV5-1 and TRBJ2-1, with D hard to call. This CDR3 is 13 amino acids long. Germline V lookup: CDR1 SGHRS, CDR2 YFSETQ. Trimming removed 5 bases at V and 6 bases at J, with 12 bases between. In DNA form, the CDR3 reads TGCGCCAGCAGGGAAGCTTCAGTCAATGAGCAGTTCTTC. This gives the protein CASREASVNEQFF.

In this sample, this clonotype turned up a few times. This sequence joins TRBV7-6 and TRBJ1-2; unclear D gene. This CDR3 spans 16 amino acids. V was pared by 5 bases and J by 5 bases, with 21 bases between. Germline-derived CDR1 and CDR2 are SGHVS and FNYEAQ. The CDR3 loop is CASSLQTGPDVYGYTF. The CDR3 coding sequence is TGTGCCAGCAGCCTCCAGACCGGGCCGGACGTATATGGCTACACCTTC.

The CDR3 DNA is TGTGCCAGCAGGTCAGAAGGGGACGGCCCTTATTCACCCCTCCACTTT. This codes for CASRSEGDGPYSPLHF. The chain couples TRBV7-2 to TRBJ1-6; tentative D call: TRBD1 (5 bases). This CDR3 region has 16 residues. Germline CDR1 and CDR2: SGHTA and FQGNSA. V was trimmed by 6 bases and J by 8 bases, leaving 20 bases between them.

This chain uses TRBV7-2 with TRBJ1-3; unclear D gene. This CDR3 has 17 residues. Germline V gene sequence: CDR1 SGHTA, CDR2 FQGNSA. The ends were cut back, 5 bases at V and 0 bases at J, with 17 bases in the middle. Written as DNA, the CDR3 is TGTGCCAGCAGCCGCATTGGGGAAGCCTCCTCTGGAAACACCATATATTTT. Translation gives CASSRIGEASSGNTIYF.